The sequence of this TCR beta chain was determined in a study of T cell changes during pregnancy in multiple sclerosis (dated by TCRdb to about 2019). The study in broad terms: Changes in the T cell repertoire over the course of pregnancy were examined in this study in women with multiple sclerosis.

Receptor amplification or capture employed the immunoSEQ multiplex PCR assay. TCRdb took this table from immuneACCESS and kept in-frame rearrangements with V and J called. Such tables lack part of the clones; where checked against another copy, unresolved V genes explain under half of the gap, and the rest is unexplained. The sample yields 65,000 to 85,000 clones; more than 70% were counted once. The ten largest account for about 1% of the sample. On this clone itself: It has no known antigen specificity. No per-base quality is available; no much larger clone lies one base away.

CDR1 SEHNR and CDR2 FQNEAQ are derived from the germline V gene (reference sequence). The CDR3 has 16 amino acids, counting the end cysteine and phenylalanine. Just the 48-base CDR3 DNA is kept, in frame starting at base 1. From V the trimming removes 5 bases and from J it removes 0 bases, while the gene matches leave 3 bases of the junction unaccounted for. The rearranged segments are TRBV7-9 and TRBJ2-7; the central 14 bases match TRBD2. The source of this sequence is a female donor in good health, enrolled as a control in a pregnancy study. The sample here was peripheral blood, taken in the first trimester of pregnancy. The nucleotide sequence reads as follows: TGTGCCAGCAGCATAGGGACTAGCGGGAGCTCCTACGAGCAGTACTTC. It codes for CASSIGTSGSSYEQYF. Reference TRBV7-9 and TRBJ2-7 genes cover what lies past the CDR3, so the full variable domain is DTGVSQNPRHKITKRGQNVTFRCDPISEHNRLYWYRQTLGQGPEFLTYFQNEAQLEKSRLLSDRFSAERPKGSFSTLEIQRTEQGDSAMYLCASSIGTSGSSYEQYFGPGTRLTVT.